This T cell receptor (beta chain) was obtained from a study of neoadjuvant anti-PD-1 for oral cavity cancer. Study-wide context: Around day 43, patients without progression received a fourth nivolumab dose before surgery.

Study conclusions and caveats: TCR analyses covered only a few patients per response group.

Blood libraries mostly used approximately 450 ng genomic DNA, six replicates each. Clones were read by immunoSEQ multiplex PCR, and TCRdb kept only the in-frame ones, dropping some. The sample holds some 16,000 clones, 66% seen once. This clone has more than one count but fewer than ten. Its cognate antigen is unknown. This clonotype was obtained from a person aged 35-79 years with oral cavity squamous cell carcinoma. The source was PBMCs, collected before nivolumab (anti-PD-1) treatment.

CDR3 sequence reads: CASSPRGDEAFF. The CDR3 nucleotides are TGTGCCAGCAGTCCCAGGGGCGATGAAGCTTTCTTT. The J gene is TRBJ1-1, the V gene TRBV6-4; a weak D match, TRBD1 (6 bases). V lost 5 bases and J 7 bases, leaving 11 bases between the germline ends. This CDR3 spans 12 amino acids. Germline lookup yields CDR1 MRHNA and CDR2 SNTAGT.